These 21 T cell receptor beta chains were all obtained from the same sample, sequenced in a study of T cells in women clearing cervical HPV infection. Sequencing used immunoSEQ multiplex PCR; TCRdb keeps in-frame clones, though not all of them. The sample data list about 22,000 clones. Input material: blood buffy coat. These receptors all come from a woman aged 18-69 years with a cervical HPV16 infection that either progressed to CIN3+ or cleared (not recorded which).

The CDR3 here is CASRAGINEKLFF. Partial CDR3 DNA: TGCGCCAGCAGGGCAGGGATTAATGAAAAA. The chain employs TRBV10-2 and TRBJ1-4; D is perhaps TRBD1 (5 bases). The CDR3 end is not reached by the read, which stops 3 residues before it; the germline J gene fills it in. Germline assignment: CDR1 WSHSY and CDR2 SAAADI. V lost 6 bases and J 4 bases, leaving 9 bases between the germline ends. This CDR3 comprises 13 residues.

As regards this clone: The read terminates 3 residues before the CDR3 end, so the remaining end is supplied by the germline J gene. V gene TRBV7-2 combines with J gene TRBJ2-7, with 7 bases identical to TRBD1. Germline loops: CDR1 SGHTA, CDR2 FQGNSA. The CDR3 sequence is 14 residues long. V dropped 3 bases and J dropped 2; count of bases not matched to a gene: 4. This CDR3 is CASSFRQGPYEQYF. The covered CDR3 bases are TGTGCCAGCAGCTTCCGACAGGGCCCCTACGAG.

Note on this clone: The read finishes 3 residues shy of the CDR3 end, and the germline J gene is used to complete it. V and J are TRBV7-2 and TRBJ2-7; D gene ambiguous. V was pared by 3 bases and J by 1 base, with 13 bases between. CDR1 is SGHTA and CDR2 is FQGNSA in the germline V gene. The CDR3 is 15 residues long. Partial CDR3 DNA: TGTGCCAGCAGCTTTCAAGCGTTACCTTCCTACGAG. As protein: CASSFQALPSYE. The whole CDR3 sequence reads CASSFQALPSYEQYF.

Of note for this clone: The read finishes 3 residues shy of the CDR3 end, and the germline J gene is used to complete it. The chain couples TRBV4-1 to TRBJ2-5, with 12 bases lining up with TRBD2. The J segment lost 2 bases and the V segment lost 3 bases, leaving 10 bases of the junction unmatched. The CDR3 is 18 residues long. Germline CDR1 reads MGHRA; CDR2 reads YSYEKL. The CDR3 bases that were read are TGCGCCAGCAGCCAGCTCCTAGCGGGAGGGCGCCTACAAGAGACC. Encoded protein: CASSQLLAGGRLQET. The entire CDR3 protein is CASSQLLAGGRLQETQYF.

A word on this clone: The read comes to an end 3 residues before the CDR3 does, leaving the germline J gene to fill in the end. This sequence joins TRBV19 and TRBJ1-1, with 9 bases that match TRBD1. The CDR3 contains 14 residues. The V gene end was trimmed by 7 bases and the J gene end by 4 bases; junction bases not matched to a gene: 7. Germline lookup yields CDR1 LNHDA and CDR2 SQIVND (reference sequence). This CDR3 reads CASKNRGRSTEAFF. The sequenced CDR3 bases are TGTGCCAGTAAGAACAGGGGGCGCAGCACTGAA. The full variable domain, with the rest looked up from reference TRBV19 and TRBJ1-1, is DGGITQSPKYLFRKEGQNVTLSCEQNLNHDAMYWYRQDPGQGLRLIYYSQIVNDFQKGDIAEGYSVSREKKESFPLTVTSAQKNPTAFYLCASKNRGRSTEAFFGQGTRLTVV.

Concerning this clone: The DNA ends 3 residues before the CDR3 does, and the rest of the CDR3 is filled in from the germline J gene. The genes are TRBV5-5 and TRBJ1-6, with D possibly being TRBD1 (5 bases). In germline, CDR1 is SGHKS, CDR2 YYEKEE (reference sequence). V lost 0 bases to trimming and J lost 6 bases, with 10 bases between them. This CDR3 has 15 residues. The sequenced part of the CDR3 DNA is TGTGCCAGCAGCTTGGGGGGCCTCGGTAATTCACCC. This translates into CASSLGGLGNSP. The full CDR3 sequence reads CASSLGGLGNSPLHF.

To note about this clone: The CDR3 end lies 3 residues beyond the end of the read and is filled in from the germline J gene. The chain uses TRBV2 and TRBJ2-7; TRBD2 matches at 11 bases. The V gene end was trimmed by 0 bases and the J gene end by 4 bases; junction bases not matched to a gene: 5. Germline values: CDR1 SNHLY, CDR2 FYNNEI. The CDR3 covers 16 residues. Incomplete CDR3 DNA: TGTGCCAGCAGTGAAGCGCCCTCTAGCGGGGGGTACGAG. Its translation is CASSEAPSSGGYE. The CDR3, in full, reads CASSEAPSSGGYEQYF.

Remarks on this clone: The CDR3 end lies 3 residues beyond the end of the read and is filled in from the germline J gene. The rearrangement links TRBV6-1 to TRBJ1-2; D unclear. Trimming removed 1 base at V and 5 bases at J, with 14 bases between. Germline V gene lookup returns CDR1 MNHNS and CDR2 SASEGT. CDR3 length: 15 residues. The CDR3 loop reads CASSEGRLIGYGYTF. CDR3 DNA (partial): TGTGCCAGCAGTGAAGGTCGGCTTATCGGGTATGGC.

As to this clone: The CDR3 end lies 3 residues beyond the end of the read and is filled in from the germline J gene. The chain joins TRBV5-4 to TRBJ2-7; TRBD2 matches at 10 bases. The CDR3 sequence is 15 residues long. Trimming removed 4 bases from V and 3 bases from J; junction bases left unmatched: 7. The germline CDR1 and CDR2 sequences are SGHNT and YYREEE (reference sequence). The CDR3 bases that were read are TGTGCCAGCAGCACCGGGACTAGCGTTCTCTACGAG. This gives the protein CASSTGTSVLYE. Given in full, the CDR3 is CASSTGTSVLYEQYF.

The sequenced CDR3 bases are TGCGCCAGCAGCGCCCGGGGAACATCTGGGGCCAACGTC. Its translation is CASSARGTSGANV. The entire CDR3 protein reads CASSARGTSGANVLTF. This chain connects TRBV5-1 to TRBJ2-6; TRBD2 might be the D (5 bases). The DNA ends 3 residues before the CDR3 does, and the rest of the CDR3 is filled in from the germline J gene. This CDR3 has 16 amino acids. CDR1 and CDR2 from the germline V gene are SGHRS and YFSETQ. The germline V and J ends were trimmed by 4 bases and 1 base, with 12 bases remaining between them.

Worth noting for this clone: The read gets to within 3 residues of the CDR3 end, and the germline J gene fills in the rest. The chain combines TRBV6-2 or TRBV6-3 with TRBJ2-1; no clear D. V lost 3 bases and J lost 6, with 6 bases in between. The CDR3 runs 12 residues. CDR1 MNHEY and CDR2 SVGEGT come from the germline V gene. The CDR3 is CASSYQRNEQFF. The sequenced part of the CDR3 DNA is TGTGCCAGCAGTTATCAGCGCAATGAG.

A word on this clone: The CDR3 is cut off 3 residues early in the read; its end comes from the germline J gene. The rearrangement links TRBV18 to TRBJ1-3; perhaps TRBD1 as D (5 bases). The germline gives CDR1 KGHSH, CDR2 LQKENI. This CDR3 has 16 amino acids. V was trimmed by 2 bases and J by 0 bases, leaving 11 bases between them. The CDR3 loop reads CASSPTTGVSGNTIYF. Incomplete CDR3 DNA: TGTGCCAGCTCACCAACTACGGGGGTCTCTGGAAACACC.

CDR3 amino acids: CASQRTGEKLFF. CDR3 bases read: TGTGCCTCACAAAGAACGGGTGAAAAA. The J gene is TRBJ1-4, the V gene TRBV30; D call uncertain. The read ends 3 residues before the CDR3 terminus; that terminus is restored from the germline J gene. This CDR3 has 12 amino acids. The V gene lost 7 bases and the J gene lost 7 bases, with 13 bases spanning the gap. Looked up from germline, CDR1 is GTSNPN and CDR2 is SVGIG (reference sequence).

As to this clone: The read terminates 3 residues before the CDR3 end, so the remaining end is supplied by the germline J gene. The rearrangement uses TRBV28 and TRBJ1-2; D is ambiguous. This CDR3 contains 16 residues. Per the germline V gene, CDR1 is MDHEN and CDR2 is SYDVKM. The CDR3 DNA, read in part, is TGTGCCAGCAGTTTAAAGGCGGGATTTACGATAGATACC. It encodes CASSLKAGFTIDT. The full CDR3 reads CASSLKAGFTIDTYTF.

Regarding this clone: The read gets to within 3 residues of the CDR3 end, and the germline J gene fills in the rest. The chain joins TRBV2 to TRBJ1-1, with TRBD1 matching 10 bases. The CDR3 contains 14 residues. Per the germline V gene, CDR1 is SNHLY and CDR2 is FYNNEI. V lost 5 bases and J lost 4; bases outside the gene matches: 4. The CDR3 loop is CASSPGQGSTEAFF. The covered CDR3 bases are TGTGCCAGCAGTCCGGGACAGGGGTCCACTGAA.

To note about this clone: The CDR3 is cut off 3 residues early in the read; its end comes from the germline J gene. The chain couples TRBV6-1 to TRBJ2-3; weak D call: TRBD1 (5 bases). The germline gives CDR1 MNHNS, CDR2 SASEGT. V was cut by 3 bases and J by 0 bases, with 7 bases left in between. The CDR3 runs to 14 residues. The part of the CDR3 DNA that was read is TGTGCCAGCAGTGAGGACATTAGCACAGATACG. It codes for CASSEDISTDT. The full CDR3 is CASSEDISTDTQYF.

Regarding this clone: The read comes to an end 3 residues before the CDR3 does, leaving the germline J gene to fill in the end. The chain uses TRBV19 and TRBJ2-2, with D perhaps TRBD1 (6 bases). The length of the CDR3 is 16 residues. V dropped 4 bases and J dropped 3 bases, with 15 bases sitting between them. Germline lookup yields CDR1 LNHDA and CDR2 SQIVND (reference sequence). CDR3 bases read: TGTGCCAGTAGTACTCCAGGGGCTACCCACACCGGGGAG. Residues: CASSTPGATHTGE. The complete CDR3 reads CASSTPGATHTGELFF.

A word on this clone: The read halts 3 residues ahead of the CDR3 end, with the missing end drawn from the germline J gene. This chain connects TRBV7-6 to TRBJ2-7, with 8 positions matching TRBD1. The CDR3 is made up of 15 amino acids. With 5 bases clipped from V and 0 bases from J, the junction kept 6 bases outside the gene matches. The V gene's germline CDR1 is SGHVS and CDR2 FNYEAQ. The CDR3 DNA, read in part, is TGTGCCAGCAGCCTACAGGGGGGCAGCTCCTACGAG. Translating it yields CASSLQGGSSYE. The entire CDR3 sequence reads CASSLQGGSSYEQYF.

For this clone: With the read ending 3 residues before the CDR3 end, the germline J gene is used to fill in that end. The chain uses TRBV29-1 and TRBJ2-3; 7 nucleotides align to TRBD1. CDR1 and CDR2 (germline): SQVTM, ANQGSEA. CDR3 length: 13 amino acids. The CDR3 is CSVEVTGVPTQYF. The DNA read from the CDR3 is TGCAGCGTTGAGGTCACAGGGGTCCCCACG.

On this clone: The read terminates 3 residues ahead of where the CDR3 ends, so the germline J gene completes it. The V call is TRBV5-8, the J call TRBJ2-6; D possibly corresponds to TRBD1 (5 bases). CDR1 is SGHTS and CDR2 is YDEGEE in the germline V gene. The CDR3 runs to 15 residues. The V end lost 1 base, the J end lost 4 bases, and 9 bases lay between the germline ends. CDR3 bases read: TGTGCCAGCAGCTTGCAGGGCCGCGGGGCCAACGTC. Its protein is CASSLQGRGANV. The entire CDR3 protein is CASSLQGRGANVLTF.

For this clone: The CDR3 end falls 3 residues outside the read, so it is completed with the germline J gene. This chain connects TRBV7-2 to TRBJ1-5; D gene unclear. The germline gives CDR1 SGHTA, CDR2 FQGNSA. Trimming left V 6 bases short and J 2 bases short, with 11 bases between. CDR3 length: 14 amino acids. CDR3 bases read: TGTGCCAGCAGTCCTGTCGGTCGCAATCAGCCC. Protein: CASSPVGRNQP. The entire CDR3 reads CASSPVGRNQPQHF. The full variable domain, its missing parts supplied by reference TRBV7-2 and TRBJ1-5, is GAGVSQSPSNKVTEKGKDVELRCDPISGHTALYWYRQSLGQGLEFLIYFQGNSAPDKSGLPSDRFSAERTGGSVSTLTIQRTQQEDSAVYLCASSPVGRNQPQHFGDGTRLSIL.